This T cell receptor (beta chain) was found in a study of cytomegalovirus exposure and HLA in healthy donors. PCR was performed using 60 Vbeta and 13 Jbeta primers. The table came from immunoSEQ multiplex PCR; TCRdb's copy has only in-frame clones and leaves some out. The sample includes 150,000 to 200,000 clones, about four fifths seen only once; the top ten take approximately 2.4%. Findings of the study overall: Analysis was carried out at a later point, and it linked a missense DCLRE1C variant to TCR beta V- and J-gene trimming. Specific recognition of CMV antigens was confirmed in vitro for a few chains (all CMV-associated).

As for this clone: What it binds is unknown.

This sequence was found in a woman aged 45-60 years in good health and CMV-seronegative. The sample was PBMCs.

CDR3 sequence reads: CASSRSSRVGGNQPQHF. In nucleotides, the CDR3 is TGTGCCAGTAGTCGAAGCTCCAGGGTCGGAGGCAATCAGCCCCAGCATTTT. V is TRBV19 and J is TRBJ1-5, with D maybe TRBD1 (5 bases). The V gene's germline CDR1 is LNHDA and CDR2 SQIVND (reference sequence). This CDR3 spans 17 amino acids. V lost 5 bases and J lost 2, with 19 bases in between.